One sample yielded the 20 T cell receptor beta chains listed below, sequenced in a study of T cell changes during pregnancy in multiple sclerosis. Measured with immunoSEQ multiplex PCR; TCRdb has only the in-frame clones, and not every one. The profile shows tens of thousands of clones, around 94% of them singletons. This specimen was CD8+ T cells from peripheral blood mononuclear cells, taken in the third trimester of pregnancy. The receptors shown here come from a female donor in good health, enrolled as a control in a pregnancy study.

The chain links TRBV6-6 to TRBJ1-2, with D possibly being TRBD1 (6 bases). V shed 0 bases and J shed 1 base, with 9 bases lying between them. CDR1 is MNHNY and CDR2 is SVGAGI in the germline V gene (reference sequence). The CDR3 sequence is 15 residues long. The chain's CDR3 is CASSYSDSLNYGYTF. The CDR3 nucleotides read TGTGCCAGCAGTTACTCGGACAGCCTTAACTATGGCTACACCTTC.

This chain connects TRBV5-1 to TRBJ2-2; 7 nucleotides agree with TRBD1. The CDR3 spans 15 residues. Trimming took 4 bases from V and 3 from J; bases not matched to a gene: 6. In germline, CDR1 is SGHRS, CDR2 YFSETQ. CDR3 amino acids: CASSPGTEYTGELFF. CDR3 nucleotide sequence: TGCGCCAGCAGCCCCGGGACAGAGTACACCGGGGAGCTGTTTTTT. Full variable domain (outside the CDR3, taken from reference TRBV5-1 and TRBJ2-2): KAGVTQTPRYLIKTRGQQVTLSCSPISGHRSVSWYQQTPGQGLQFLFEYFSETQRNKGNFPGRFSGRQFSNSRSEMNVSTLELGDSALYLCASSPGTEYTGELFFGEGSRLTVL.

The rearrangement joins TRBV7-2 to TRBJ1-2; no reliable D call. Deletions cut 2 bases from V and 3 bases from J, with 10 bases between. This CDR3 has 14 amino acids. CDR1 is SGHTA, CDR2 FQGNSA, per germline. Here the CDR3 DNA reads TGTGCCAGCAGCTTATCCGGAGGAGACTATGGCTACACCTTC. Residues: CASSLSGGDYGYTF.

This sequence joins TRBV6-5 and TRBJ1-2; D is uncertain. The germline V gene has CDR1 MNHEY and CDR2 SVGAGI. Trimming removed 6 bases from V and 0 bases from J, with 11 bases in between. This CDR3 is built from 14 residues. The chain's CDR3 is CASRKVATNYGYTF. The CDR3 nucleotides read TGTGCCAGCAGGAAGGTAGCTACTAACTATGGCTACACCTTC.

The rearrangement uses TRBV7-9 and TRBJ1-3, with D maybe TRBD1 (6 bases). CDR3 length equals 15 residues. Trimming cost V 5 bases and J 2 bases, with 13 bases left between them. Germline V gene lookup returns CDR1 SEHNR and CDR2 FQNEAQ (reference sequence). CDR3 in DNA: TGTGCCAGCAGCATCGGGACAACCGCTGGAAACACCATATATTTT. Its protein product is CASSIGTTAGNTIYF.

The chain has TRBV6-5 and TRBJ2-7, with 10 bases aligning to TRBD1. Germline V gives CDR1 MNHEY, CDR2 SVGAGI. The V segment lost 2 bases and the J segment 3 bases; nucleotides outside the gene matches: 4. This CDR3 is 15 amino acids long. The CDR3 DNA reads TGTGCCAGCAGTTACGCACGGACAGGGGGCTACGAGCAGTACTTC. Protein sequence: CASSYARTGGYEQYF.

This chain uses TRBV5-8 with TRBJ1-2, with no clear D. Trimming shortened V by 3 bases and J by 0 bases, and 9 bases separated the two germline ends. Per the germline V gene, CDR1 is SGHTS and CDR2 is YDEGEE. The CDR3 covers 14 residues. The CDR3 DNA follows: TGTGCCAGCAGCTACAGAATAGCTAACTATGGCTACACCTTC. It specifies CASSYRIANYGYTF. Combining the CDR3 with reference TRBV5-8 and TRBJ1-2 gives the whole variable domain EAGVTQSPTHLIKTRGQQATLRCSPISGHTSVYWYQQALGLGLQFLLWYDEGEERNRGNFPPRFSGRQFPNYSSELNVNALELEDSALYLCASSYRIANYGYTFGSGTRLTVV.

The V and J genes are TRBV27 and TRBJ2-7, with 7 bases identical to TRBD2. The V gene end was trimmed by 5 bases and the J gene end by 4 bases; junction bases not matched to a gene: 5. CDR3 length equals 13 residues. Germline V gene sequence: CDR1 MNHEY, CDR2 SMNVEV (reference sequence). Here the CDR3 reads CASSPGGEYEQYF. The CDR3 coding sequence is TGTGCCAGCAGTCCGGGGGGAGAGTACGAGCAGTACTTC.

The chain joins TRBV5-6 to TRBJ2-7; 10 bases map to TRBD1. Trimming at V came to 4 bases and at J to 2 bases, leaving 9 bases not matched to a gene. The length of the CDR3 is 16 residues. Per germline, CDR1 SGHDT and CDR2 YYEEEE. The CDR3: CASSPGPGTGAYEQYF. The DNA of the CDR3 is TGTGCCAGCAGCCCGGGACCTGGGACAGGGGCCTACGAGCAGTACTTC. The whole variable domain, filled in from reference TRBV5-6 and TRBJ2-7, reads DAGVTQSPTHLIKTRGQQVTLRCSPKSGHDTVSWYQQALGQGPQFIFQYYEEEERQRGNFPDRFSGHQFPNYSSELNVNALLLGDSALYLCASSPGPGTGAYEQYFGPGTRLTVT.

The chain couples TRBV19 to TRBJ2-7; D is ambiguous. Trimming removed 5 bases at V and 0 bases at J, with 8 bases between. CDR3 length: 13 residues. The V gene's germline CDR1 is LNHDA and CDR2 SQIVND (reference sequence). As DNA, the CDR3 is TGTGCCAGTAGTCCCTTCCCCTCCTACGAGCAGTACTTC. Its translation: CASSPFPSYEQYF.

The rearrangement links TRBV14 to TRBJ1-2; D may be TRBD1 (6 bases). This CDR3 is 15 amino acids long. V dropped 3 bases and J dropped 4 bases, with 15 bases sitting between them. Germline loops: CDR1 SGHDN, CDR2 FVKESK. The CDR3 DNA reads TGTGCCAGCAGCCAGGACACAGGGTTGACCTATGGCTACACCTTC. This encodes CASSQDTGLTYGYTF.

The chain recombines TRBV14 with TRBJ2-5; D unclear. Trimming stripped 0 bases from V and 4 bases from J, with 12 bases between. This CDR3 is 15 amino acids long. Germline loops: CDR1 SGHDN, CDR2 FVKESK. This chain's CDR3 is CASSQESHWAETQYF. CDR3 bases: TGTGCCAGCAGCCAAGAATCCCACTGGGCAGAGACCCAGTACTTC.

The CDR3 DNA sequence: TGCGCCAGCAGCCAAGATAGGGACAGGGGGTTCTATGGCTACACCTTC. It translates to CASSQDRDRGFYGYTF. The chain carries TRBV4-1 and TRBJ1-2, with 11 bases identical to TRBD1. Germline trimming cut 0 bases from V and 4 bases from J; bases unmatched to any gene: 4. This CDR3 is 16 amino acids long. Germline V gene lookup returns CDR1 MGHRA and CDR2 YSYEKL.

The V call is TRBV4-3, the J call TRBJ1-3; 8 bases line up with TRBD1. The ends lost 0 bases at V and 4 bases at J; junction bases unmatched: 11. From germline, CDR1 is LGHNA and CDR2 YSLEER. The CDR3 consists of 18 residues. The CDR3 spells CASSQDSDRGRLGNTIYF. The CDR3 DNA is TGCGCCAGCAGCCAAGACTCCGACAGGGGCCGACTGGGAAACACCATATATTTT.

V usage is TRBV5-1 and J usage is TRBJ2-5, with 10 nucleotides matching TRBD2. With 4 bases clipped from V and 5 bases from J, the junction kept 5 bases outside the gene matches. CDR1 SGHRS and CDR2 YFSETQ come from the germline V gene. The CDR3 is 14 amino acids. The CDR3, as DNA: TGCGCCAGCAGCGCAGCGGGGGGGCTTGAGACCCAGTACTTC. It translates to CASSAAGGLETQYF.

The chain recombines TRBV4-3 with TRBJ1-4; possible D gene TRBD1, 6 bases. The germline gives CDR1 LGHNA, CDR2 YSLEER. Trimming shortened V by 3 bases and J by 5 bases, and 16 bases separated the two germline ends. The CDR3 is 16 residues long. CDR3 in amino acids: CASSQDSRSSNEKLFF. CDR3 bases: TGCGCCAGCAGCCAGGACAGCCGCTCCTCCAATGAAAAACTGTTTTTT.

The chain carries TRBV27 and TRBJ1-1; D is unresolved. V lost 0 bases and J lost 4, with 15 bases in between. CDR1 MNHEY and CDR2 SMNVEV come from the germline V gene (reference sequence). This CDR3 contains 16 residues. CDR3: CASSLSIPGWGTEAFF. The CDR3 DNA follows: TGTGCCAGCAGTTTATCTATTCCGGGGTGGGGCACTGAAGCTTTCTTT.

This chain connects TRBV25-1 to TRBJ2-5; D is uncertain. The J call is doubtful: the DNA matches TRBJ2-7 better. Germline CDR1 is MGHDK and CDR2 is SYGVNS. The CDR3 runs 12 residues. DNA of the CDR3: TGTGCCAGCAGTGAAATCGGGTACGAGCAGTACTTC. Amino acid sequence: CASSEIGYEQYF.

The chain employs TRBV18 and TRBJ2-1, with 9 positions matching TRBD1. The CDR3 totals 15 residues. Germline CDR1 reads KGHSH; CDR2 reads LQKENI. V was pared by 2 bases and J by 8 bases, with 7 bases of the junction left unmatched. CDR3 sequence reads: CASSPTGTGLYEQFF. CDR3 coding DNA: TGTGCCAGCTCACCAACCGGGACAGGGCTCTATGAGCAGTTCTTC.

Points on this clone: The sample holds other DNA sequences that translate to the same CDR3. The V and J genes are TRBV9 and TRBJ2-7, with 8 bases aligning to TRBD1. CDR3 length equals 15 residues. V lost 0 bases, J lost 1 base, and 3 bases stayed unmatched. Germline-derived CDR1 and CDR2 are SGDLS and YYNGEE. CDR3 coding DNA: TGTGCCAGCAGCGTAGGAGGGACAGGATCCTACGAGCAGTACTTC. Its protein is CASSVGGTGSYEQYF.